Presented here are 29 T cell receptor beta chains from one specimen sequenced in a study of shared clonotypes between healthy human individuals (dated by TCRdb to the early 2020s). Libraries were made using the immunoSEQ multiplex PCR assay. TCRdb took this table from immuneACCESS and kept in-frame rearrangements with V and J called. Such tables lack part of the clones; where checked against another copy, unresolved V genes explain under half of the gap, and the rest is unexplained. Across this sample there are approximately 2,000,000 clones, with around 92% seen only once. About 0.36% of the sample goes to the ten largest clones. The source material was naive CD4+ T cells from PBMCs. Reading the label with the study, this specimen's cell subset or site is: CD45RA+ positively selected. The receptors derive from a man younger than 35 in good health. Some clones in this sample may be carry-over from other donors' samples.

V usage is TRBV4-3 and J usage is TRBJ2-2; 14 nucleotides line up with TRBD2. The germline gives CDR1 LGHNA, CDR2 YSLEER. Trimming cost V 6 bases and J 4 bases; bases outside gene matches: 4. CDR3 size: 16 residues. CDR3 loop: CASRRGLAGATGELFF. The CDR3 bases are TGCGCCAGCAGGCGGGGACTAGCGGGAGCCACCGGGGAGCTGTTTTTT.

The genes are TRBV7-9 and TRBJ2-1; D is unresolved. The CDR3 has 16 amino acids. Looked up from germline, CDR1 is SEHNR and CDR2 is FQNEAQ (reference sequence). Trimming removed 1 base from V and 0 bases from J, with 10 bases in between. The DNA of the CDR3 is TGTGCCAGCAGCTTAGTTGGCAGGAGCTCCTACAATGAGCAGTTCTTC. Protein sequence: CASSLVGRSSYNEQFF. Variable domain in full (rest from reference TRBV7-9 and TRBJ2-1): DTGVSQNPRHKITKRGQNVTFRCDPISEHNRLYWYRQTLGQGPEFLTYFQNEAQLEKSRLLSDRFSAERPKGSFSTLEIQRTEQGDSAMYLCASSLVGRSSYNEQFFGPGTRLTVL.

The chain couples TRBV6-5 to TRBJ1-1; D not resolved. Per germline, CDR1 MNHEY and CDR2 SVGAGI. The V end was cut by 2 bases, the J end by 6 bases, with 4 bases between. The CDR3 contains 11 residues. The CDR3, as DNA: TGTGCCAGCAGTTACAAGGCTGAAGCTTTCTTT. Translated: CASSYKAEAFF.

This clone showed up just once. The chain is built from TRBV28 and TRBJ1-1; the D is unclear. This CDR3 has 17 residues. Per the germline V gene, CDR1 is MDHEN and CDR2 is SYDVKM. The V end was cut by 4 bases, the J end by 5 bases, with 23 bases between. The DNA for the CDR3 is TGTGCCAGCAGTTCAACCCTGACTGAGGGTAGTCGGACTGAAGCTTTCTTT. Translation: CASSSTLTEGSRTEAFF.

V and J are TRBV7-8 and TRBJ2-7; 11 nucleotides line up with TRBD2. Per germline, CDR1 SGHVS and CDR2 FQNEAQ. The J segment lost 2 bases and the V segment lost 3 bases, leaving 12 bases of the junction unmatched. The CDR3 loop spans 18 amino acids. CDR3 sequence: CASSLVTSGTGSPYEQYF. The CDR3 nucleotides read TGTGCCAGCAGCTTGGTGACTAGCGGGACTGGGTCCCCCTACGAGCAGTACTTC.

Only a few counts were recorded for this clone. The chain links TRBV18 to TRBJ1-1; D unresolved. Trimming stripped 4 bases from V and 3 bases from J, with 12 bases between. Germline loops: CDR1 KGHSH, CDR2 LQKENI. The CDR3 loop spans 14 amino acids. CDR3 region: CASSLRERDTEAFF. CDR3 DNA sequence: TGTGCCAGCTCACTGAGGGAGAGGGACACTGAAGCTTTCTTT.

The V call is TRBV28, the J call TRBJ1-1; 7 bases agree with TRBD1. With 6 bases clipped from V and 14 bases from J, the junction kept 12 bases outside the gene matches. Germline V gene data show CDR1 as MDHEN and CDR2 as SYDVKM. The CDR3 runs 12 residues. The CDR3 is CASRVRQGGVFF. CDR3 coding DNA: TGTGCCAGCAGAGTCAGACAGGGTGGGGTCTTCTTT.

This clone was found once. This chain joins TRBV7-2 and TRBJ2-1; D could derive from TRBD1 or TRBD2 (5 bases each). Trimming cost V 1 base and J 8 bases, with 15 bases left between them. The CDR3 consists of 15 residues. Germline V lookup: CDR1 SGHTA, CDR2 FQGNSA. In DNA form, the CDR3 reads TGTGCCAGCAGCTTAGGGGGGTCTATGGGCCATGAGCAGTTCTTC. Protein sequence: CASSLGGSMGHEQFF.

With regard to this clone: This CDR3 is also generated by other DNA sequences in the sample. The chain links TRBV9 to TRBJ2-1; the match to TRBD1 covers 8 bases. This CDR3 comprises 15 residues. Trimming cost V 3 bases and J 4 bases; bases outside gene matches: 6. Germline values: CDR1 SGDLS, CDR2 YYNGEE. CDR3 sequence (DNA): TGTGCCAGCAGCGCCAGGGGGCTGAGTTACAATGAGCAGTTCTTC. It codes for CASSARGLSYNEQFF.

This rearrangement joins TRBV7-3 to TRBJ2-1; the D gene is possibly TRBD1 (5 bases). In germline, CDR1 is SGHTA, CDR2 FQGTGA. CDR3 size: 14 residues. Between the trimmed V and J ends, which lost 2 bases and 9 bases, there was a span of 14 bases. CDR3 sequence (DNA): TGTGCCAGCAGCTTAGGGCCAGGGCAGGGTGAGCAGTTCTTC. It is translated as CASSLGPGQGEQFF. Full variable domain (remainder filled in from reference TRBV7-3 and TRBJ2-1): GAGVSQTPSNKVTEKGKYVELRCDPISGHTALYWYRQSLGQGPEFLIYFQGTGAADDSGLPNDRFFAVRPEGSVSTLKIQRTERGDSAVYLCASSLGPGQGEQFFGPGTRLTVL.

As concerns this clone: This sample also contains other DNA sequences that code for the same CDR3. This chain connects TRBV28 to TRBJ2-1, with a weak D call TRBD2 (6 bases). This CDR3 comprises 15 residues. The V gene lost 3 bases and the J gene lost 4 bases, with 13 bases spanning the gap. Germline CDR1 is MDHEN and CDR2 is SYDVKM. The CDR3 DNA is TGTGCCAGCAGTTTGTCTTCCGGGAGTTACAATGAGCAGTTCTTC. Its translation: CASSLSSGSYNEQFF.

V usage is TRBV5-6 and J usage is TRBJ1-4, with unresolved D. V was cut by 6 bases and J by 5 bases, with 17 bases left in between. CDR3 length equals 15 residues. In germline, CDR1 is SGHDT, CDR2 YYEEEE. CDR3 DNA sequence: TGTGCCAGCATCCTCCAGCCCAATACGAATGAAAAACTGTTTTTT. As protein: CASILQPNTNEKLFF.

The V call is TRBV7-2, the J call TRBJ1-3, with a possible D match to TRBD1 (5 bases). The V gene's germline CDR1 is SGHTA and CDR2 FQGNSA. V was shortened by 5 bases and J by 1 base, with 12 bases between the two germline ends. This CDR3 has 15 residues. The CDR3 DNA is TGTGCCAGCAGCCGCGGGGGGTTTTCTGGAAACACCATATATTTT. Protein product: CASSRGGFSGNTIYF.

CDR3 in DNA: TGTGCCTCTATGCCCTTTAGCACAGATACGCAGTATTTT. It codes for CASMPFSTDTQYF. The chain combines TRBV6-5 with TRBJ2-3, with D uncertain. The CDR3 spans 13 residues. CDR1 is MNHEY and CDR2 is SVGAGI in the germline V gene. V shed 11 bases and J shed 0 bases, with 12 bases lying between them.

The genes are TRBV28 and TRBJ1-2; D perhaps matches TRBD1 (6 bases). V lost 5 bases and J 8 bases, leaving 18 bases between the germline ends. The CDR3 loop spans 14 amino acids. Germline CDR1 MDHEN, CDR2 SYDVKM. CDR3 nucleotides: TGTGCCAGCAGTGCCCCTCCAGGGGCAAAGGGCTACACCTTC. This translates into CASSAPPGAKGYTF.

This clone was detected a few times. Other DNA sequences of this sample code for an identical CDR3. The gene calls are TRBV11-2 and TRBJ2-5; D is unresolved. V was trimmed by 1 base and J by 5 bases, leaving 2 bases between them. This CDR3 spans 11 amino acids. Germline V CDR1 and CDR2: SGHAT, FQNNGV. In nucleotides, the CDR3 is TGTGCCAGCAGCTTAGTTGAGACCCAGTACTTC. It specifies CASSLVETQYF.

This clone was seen just once. CDR3 DNA sequence: TGTGCCAGCAGCCAACCGGACCGAAGCTCCTACGAGCAGTACTTC. Translation: CASSQPDRSSYEQYF. The V and J genes are TRBV5-4 and TRBJ2-7; no firm D call. Germline-derived CDR1 and CDR2 are SGHNT and YYREEE (reference sequence). The V and J ends lost 4 bases and 0 bases respectively, with 14 bases between them. The CDR3 spans 15 residues.

The chain joins TRBV28 to TRBJ1-2; D is possibly TRBD1 (5 bases). Germline lookup yields CDR1 MDHEN and CDR2 SYDVKM. The V gene lost 2 bases and the J gene lost 8 bases, with 15 bases spanning the gap. The CDR3 loop spans 14 amino acids. CDR3 protein: CASSLRDGAGGYTF. CDR3 in DNA: TGTGCCAGCAGTTTACGGGACGGCGCGGGGGGCTACACCTTC.

The genes are TRBV7-2 and TRBJ2-1; the D gene could be TRBD1 or TRBD2 (5 bases each). V was trimmed by 3 bases and J by 4 bases, leaving 13 bases between them. Germline V lookup: CDR1 SGHTA, CDR2 FQGNSA. The CDR3 loop spans 15 amino acids. CDR3 DNA sequence: TGTGCCAGCAGCTTTGCCGGGACCCTGTACAATGAGCAGTTCTTC. Translated, it gives CASSFAGTLYNEQFF.

The V and J genes are TRBV11-2 and TRBJ2-6, with 9 bases lining up with TRBD1. Per the germline V gene, CDR1 is SGHAT and CDR2 is FQNNGV. The V and J ends lost 3 bases and 3 bases, in that order; junction bases with no gene match: 9. The CDR3 has 18 residues. CDR3 in amino acids: CASSFQQGARGGANVLTF. The CDR3 coding sequence is TGTGCCAGCAGCTTTCAACAGGGGGCCCGAGGTGGGGCCAACGTCCTGACTTTC.

The chain couples TRBV5-1 to TRBJ2-5; D gene uncertain. The CDR3 spans 13 residues. Germline V gene sequence: CDR1 SGHRS, CDR2 YFSETQ. The V and J ends lost 4 bases and 5 bases respectively, with 12 bases between them. CDR3 residues: CASSPSPRETQYF. The CDR3 coding sequence is TGCGCCAGCAGCCCCTCCCCTCGGGAGACCCAGTACTTC.

This chain connects TRBV27 to TRBJ2-7, with 10 bases aligning to TRBD2. CDR3 length: 15 amino acids. CDR1 is MNHEY and CDR2 is SMNVEV in the germline V gene (reference sequence). V lost 5 bases and J lost 6; bases outside the gene matches: 10. CDR3 sequence (DNA): TGTGCCAGCAGTCCCCTCAGCGGGAGGGGTCGCGAGCAGTACTTC. It is translated as CASSPLSGRGREQYF.

The V call is TRBV4-3, the J call TRBJ2-3; maybe TRBD2 (5 bases). V was trimmed by 4 bases and J by 2 bases, leaving 13 bases between them. The CDR3 is 15 amino acids. Germline CDR1 reads LGHNA; CDR2 reads YSLEER. The CDR3 reads CASSLRTGNTDTQYF. The CDR3 DNA follows: TGCGCCAGCAGCCTGCGGACGGGAAACACAGATACGCAGTATTTT.

CDR3 amino acids: CASSPPFGTAGGYTF. The CDR3 nucleotides read TGTGCCAGCAGTCCGCCCTTTGGGACAGCGGGGGGCTACACCTTC. The chain has TRBV27 and TRBJ1-2, with TRBD1 matching over 7 bases. Germline CDR1 and CDR2: MNHEY and SMNVEV (reference sequence). V dropped 5 bases and J dropped 8; count of bases not matched to a gene: 14. The CDR3 sequence is 15 residues long.

This sequence joins TRBV27 and TRBJ1-1, with TRBD1 matching over 7 bases. CDR1 MNHEY and CDR2 SMNVEV come from the germline V gene (reference sequence). Losses at the gene ends were 6 bases for V and 0 bases for J; bases not matched to a gene: 10. The CDR3 contains 16 residues. The CDR3 sequence is CASRSTGSWVNTEAFF. As DNA, the CDR3 is TGTGCCAGCAGATCGACAGGGTCCTGGGTGAACACTGAAGCTTTCTTT.

This sequence joins TRBV5-6 and TRBJ1-1; D may be TRBD1 (6 bases). The CDR3 totals 14 residues. V was cut by 3 bases and J by 8 bases, with 17 bases left in between. Germline V gives CDR1 SGHDT, CDR2 YYEEEE. Here the CDR3 DNA reads TGTGCCAGCAGCTCCTATGACAGGACAAGGGAAGCTTTCTTT. It codes for CASSSYDRTREAFF.

CDR3 nucleotide sequence: TGTGCCATCAGTGAGTCGAGGAGGGCTGATCAGCCCCAGCATTTT. Protein sequence: CAISESRRADQPQHF. The chain is built from TRBV10-3 and TRBJ1-5; no firm D call. This CDR3 has 15 amino acids. Germline CDR1 is ENHRY and CDR2 is SYGVKD. V lost 0 bases and J lost 5, with 11 bases in between.

CDR3 residues: CASILRQGPYEQYF. For the CDR3, the DNA is TGTGCCAGCATTCTAAGACAGGGGCCCTACGAGCAGTACTTC. The rearrangement uses TRBV6-6 and TRBJ2-7; 8 positions agree with TRBD1. With V trimmed by 7 bases and J by 2 bases, 7 bases remained unmatched. This CDR3 has 14 residues. Germline lookup yields CDR1 MNHNY and CDR2 SVGAGI (reference sequence).

V is TRBV9 and J is TRBJ1-4; D may be TRBD1 (5 bases). Looked up from germline, CDR1 is SGDLS and CDR2 is YYNGEE. V shed 4 bases and J shed 0 bases, with 13 bases lying between them. This CDR3 region has 16 residues. The CDR3 bases are TGTGCCAGCAGCCCCCAGGTGGGGGCAACTAATGAAAAACTGTTTTTT. Its translation: CASSPQVGATNEKLFF.